A selection of T cell receptor beta chains follows, all from one sample in a study of blood T cell repertoires in COVID-19. Data came from immunoSEQ multiplex PCR; TCRdb stores just in-frame clones and leaves some out. The data hold roughly 140,000 clones, with roughly nine tenths observed a single time. Sequenced sample: peripheral blood. Every receptor here comes from a woman between 40 and 50 years old with acute or convalescent COVID-19. Both conserved end residues are part of each CDR3. The D gene is left open where the match is weak. Not all rows give a size; the values are once, few, many and, for expanded clones, a class.

CDR3 length	clone size	J gene	V gene	D gene	CDR3 DNA	CDR3 protein
13	-	TRBJ1-5	TRBV5-1	-	TGCGCCAGCAGCGCTCAGAGCAATCAGCCCCAGCATTTT	CASSAQSNQPQHF
15	-	TRBJ2-1	TRBV5-1	-	TGCGCCAGCAGCGCGCCTGAGACAGGCTACAATGAGCAGTTCTTC	CASSAPETGYNEQFF
14	few	TRBJ2-2	TRBV5-1	-	TGCGCCAGCAGCTTGGTAGAATCGTCCGGGGAGCTGTTTTTT	CASSLVESSGELFF
15	-	TRBJ2-4	TRBV27	TRBD2	TGTGCCAGCAGTTCGGGGGGGTCGACCAAAAACATTCAGTACTTC	CASSSGGSTKNIQYF
14	-	TRBJ1-4	TRBV9	-	TGTGCCAGCAGCGTATCGGGACACGCGGAAAAACTGTTTTTT	CASSVSGHAEKLFF
19	-	TRBJ2-3	TRBV27	TRBD2	TGTGCCAGCAGTTTAGGGTCCTTGGGACTAGCGGGAGAGAGGGATACGCAGTATTTT	CASSLGSLGLAGERDTQYF
9	-	TRBJ1-2	TRBV29-1	-	TGCAGCGTCGACGGGGGCTACACCTTC	CSVDGGYTF
17	-	TRBJ2-1	TRBV9	TRBD2	TGTGCCAGCAGCGTAGTTGGTCCGGGAGGGCCGCGGAATGAGCAGTTCTTC	CASSVVGPGGPRNEQFF
12	-	TRBJ2-1	TRBV4-1	-	TGCGCCAGCAGCCAAGAGTCCGATGAGCAGTTCTTC	CASSQESDEQFF
14	-	TRBJ1-1	TRBV7-9	-	TGTGCCAGCAGCCCCCCCCGGAGGAACACTGAAGCTTTCTTT	CASSPPRRNTEAFF
15	-	TRBJ2-2	TRBV11-3	-	TGTGCCAGCAGCCCACTACCAGCGGACACCGGGGAGCTGTTTTTT	CASSPLPADTGELFF
16	-	TRBJ1-4	TRBV28	TRBD1	TGTGCCAGCAGTTTAGGACGGGACAGGATTAATGAAAAACTGTTTTTT	CASSLGRDRINEKLFF
16	-	TRBJ2-1	TRBV27	TRBD1	TGTGCCAGCAGTTCGGGGGGGACAGGGGGTCAGAATGAGCAGTTCTTC	CASSSGGTGGQNEQFF
16	once	TRBJ2-5	TRBV29-1	TRBD1	TGCAGCGTTGAGGGTCCGGGACAGTTAATAGATGAGACCCAGTACTTC	CSVEGPGQLIDETQYF
14	few	TRBJ2-1	TRBV2	TRBD2	TGTGCCAGCAGGGGGACTAACGTATACAATGAGCAGTTCTTC	CASRGTNVYNEQFF
16	-	TRBJ2-3	TRBV9	-	TGTGCCAGCAGCGTCCAAGCGCAACTGCACACAGATACGCAGTATTTT	CASSVQAQLHTDTQYF
18	-	TRBJ2-1	TRBV3-1/TRBV3-2	TRBD2	TGTGCCAGCAGCCAGGAAAGAGCGGGAGGGATCTCCTACAATGAGCAGTTCTTC	CASSQERAGGISYNEQFF
12	-	TRBJ2-1	TRBV11-3	-	TGTGCCAGCAGCTCCCTAAACAATGAGCAGTTCTTC	CASSSLNNEQFF
18	-	TRBJ2-2	TRBV24-1	TRBD2	TGTGCCACCAGTGATTTGTCCACTAGCGGGAGAGTGGGCGGGGAGCTGTTTTTT	CATSDLSTSGRVGGELFF
16	-	TRBJ2-1	TRBV14	-	TGTGCCAGCAGCCACGTACACCAGGTATATAACAATGAGCAGTTCTTC	CASSHVHQVYNNEQFF
13	-	TRBJ1-1	TRBV18	-	TGTGCCAGCTCATCAGACAGGAACACTGAAGCTTTCTTT	CASSSDRNTEAFF
19	once	TRBJ2-2	TRBV3-1/TRBV3-2	-	TGTGCCAGCAGCCCGTTTGGGGAGCGGGTCTCGGCGAACACCGGGGAGCTGTTTTTT	CASSPFGERVSANTGELFF
15	once	TRBJ1-3	TRBV5-1	-	TGCGCCAGCAGCTTGGTGGCAGGCTCTGGAAACACCATATATTTT	CASSLVAGSGNTIYF
16	-	TRBJ2-1	TRBV27	TRBD2	TGTGCCAGCAGTTTATTAGGCGGGGGGGCCTACAATGAGCAGTTCTTC	CASSLLGGGAYNEQFF
14	once	TRBJ2-4	TRBV30	TRBD2	TGTGCCTGGAGCACGGGACTAGCATTCAAGGGGTGGTACTTC	CAWSTGLAFKGWYF
12	few	TRBJ2-1	TRBV11-3	-	TGTGCCAGCAGGCCCCCAGGCGATGAGCAGTTCTTC	CASRPPGDEQFF
15	-	TRBJ2-1	TRBV9	-	TGTGCCAGCAGCGTAAGCATGAGCTCCTACAATGAGCAGTTCTTC	CASSVSMSSYNEQFF
11	-	TRBJ2-7	TRBV12-3/TRBV12-4	-	TGTGCCAGCAGTTCCCCATTTGAGCAGTACTTC	CASSSPFEQYF
17	-	TRBJ1-2	TRBV29-1	TRBD1	TGCAGCGTTGAAGTTAGGGGACAGGGTATAATTGGCTATGGCTACACCTTC	CSVEVRGQGIIGYGYTF
15	once	TRBJ2-2	TRBV14	-	TGTGCCAGCAGCCAAGATCGTTACAGGGCCGGGGAGCTGTTTTTT	CASSQDRYRAGELFF
13	-	TRBJ2-4	TRBV7-9	TRBD2	TGTGCCAGCAGCGCTAGCGGGAGTTACATTCAGTACTTC	CASSASGSYIQYF
14	-	TRBJ1-1	TRBV19	-	TGTGCCAGTACCACCGGGACTTTGAACACTGAAGCTTTCTTT	CASTTGTLNTEAFF
17	-	TRBJ2-2	TRBV11-2	TRBD2	TGTGCCAGCAGCTTATGGGTGGATAGCGGGGGGCCCGGGGAGCTGTTTTTT	CASSLWVDSGGPGELFF
18	-	TRBJ2-2	TRBV3-1/TRBV3-2	-	TGTGCCAGCAGCCAAGCCTTTCGAGACACCGAATACACCGGGGAGCTGTTTTTT	CASSQAFRDTEYTGELFF
16	-	TRBJ2-3	TRBV7-6	TRBD1	TGTGCCAGCAGCTACAACGCCGGGACAGGGGTTGATACGCAGTATTTT	CASSYNAGTGVDTQYF
15	-	TRBJ1-1	TRBV23-1	-	TGCGCCAGCAGTCATCCCGGACTCAAGAACACTGAAGCTTTCTTT	CASSHPGLKNTEAFF
13	-	TRBJ1-1	TRBV7-3	-	TGTGCCAGCAGCAAATTTCCAAACACTGAAGCTTTCTTT	CASSKFPNTEAFF
14	-	TRBJ2-5	TRBV5-6	-	TGTGCCAGCAGTCGCGGACTGAACCAAGAGACCCAGTACTTC	CASSRGLNQETQYF
13	-	TRBJ1-1	TRBV10-3	-	TGTGCCATCAGTGAGACACCAAACACTGAAGCTTTCTTT	CAISETPNTEAFF
14	-	TRBJ1-2	TRBV5-6	-	TGTGCCAGCAGCTTGTCACCAGGCCCCTATGGCTACACCTTC	CASSLSPGPYGYTF
18	-	TRBJ2-3	TRBV7-9	TRBD2	TGTGCCAGCAGCTCGAACCTTTTTCCTAGACTAGCAGGAGATACGCAGTATTTT	CASSSNLFPRLAGDTQYF
15	-	TRBJ1-5	TRBV19	-	TGTGCCAGCAGTATCTCCCAGGGGCGATATCAGCCCCAGCATTTT	CASSISQGRYQPQHF
16	-	TRBJ1-3	TRBV27	TRBD1	TGTGCCAGCCGGTCCTATGACAGGGGACAAGGAGACACCATATATTTT	CASRSYDRGQGDTIYF
13	few	TRBJ2-6	TRBV7-3	-	TGTGCCAGCAGCCCGGTAGGGGCCAACGTCCTGACTTTC	CASSPVGANVLTF
14	-	TRBJ1-1	TRBV27	-	TGTGCCAGCAGTTTACGAACTGAGAGGACTCGGGCTTTCTTT	CASSLRTERTRAFF
13	-	TRBJ2-2	TRBV12-3/TRBV12-4	-	TGTGCCAGCAGTCTCACAGTGCCCGGGGAGCTGTTTTTT	CASSLTVPGELFF
13	-	TRBJ2-7	TRBV12-3/TRBV12-4	-	TGTGCCAGCAGTCTCCAAGGACAGTTCGAGCAGTACTTC	CASSLQGQFEQYF
14	-	TRBJ1-5	TRBV6-1	-	TGTGCCAGCAGTGACCCCTTGTCCCTTCAGCCCCAGCATTTT	CASSDPLSLQPQHF
15	-	TRBJ1-2	TRBV5-5	TRBD1	TGTGCCAGCAGCTTGCAGGGGGCTCAAAACTATGGCTACACCTTC	CASSLQGAQNYGYTF
15	-	TRBJ1-1	TRBV5-1	TRBD1	TGCGCCAGCAGCGTGACAGGGAGCCTGAACACTGAAGCTTTCTTT	CASSVTGSLNTEAFF
14	-	TRBJ2-7	TRBV5-8	-	TGTGCCAGCAGCTTGGGTGTGGGCGCCTACGAGCAGTACTTC	CASSLGVGAYEQYF
11	-	TRBJ2-3	TRBV29-1	-	TGCAGCGTTGGGGAGACAGATACGCAGTATTTT	CSVGETDTQYF
14	-	TRBJ2-3	TRBV5-1	-	TGCGCCAGCACCTTACTCGGGGGAGGTGATACGCAGTATTTT	CASTLLGGGDTQYF
13	-	TRBJ1-1	TRBV6-5	-	TGTGCCAGCAGTCCGACAGGGAACACTGAAGCTTTCTTT	CASSPTGNTEAFF
14	-	TRBJ1-3	TRBV10-2	-	TGCGCCAGCAGTGAAGTGAGCTCTGGAAACACCATATATTTT	CASSEVSSGNTIYF
18	-	TRBJ2-2	TRBV4-1	TRBD2	TGCGCCAGCAGCCAGGAAGGTTTTAGCGGGAGGAACACCGGGGAGCTGTTTTTT	CASSQEGFSGRNTGELFF
14	-	TRBJ1-1	TRBV9	-	TGTGCCAGCAGCGTAGCGGGGGTCGGGACTGAAGCTTTCTTT	CASSVAGVGTEAFF
14	-	TRBJ1-5	TRBV24-1	-	TGTGCCACCACCGTTGGAGGGCGCAATCAGCCCCAGCATTTT	CATTVGGRNQPQHF
13	-	TRBJ1-1	TRBV18	TRBD1	TGTGCCAGCTCACCGGGACAGTACACTGAAGCTTTCTTT	CASSPGQYTEAFF
19	-	TRBJ2-3	TRBV7-9	TRBD2	TGTGCCAGCAGCTTGTTACAGTCGGCACTAGCGGGATTTGGAGATACGCAGTATTTT	CASSLLQSALAGFGDTQYF